This T cell receptor (beta chain) was obtained from a study of blood T cells in healthy people across ages. The trim removed 8 bases at V and 4 bases at J, leaving 13 bases unmatched. Per the germline V gene, CDR1 is DFQATT and CDR2 is SNEGSKA (reference sequence). This CDR3 contains 15 residues. A second PCR of 7 to 11 cycles used a sample-barcoded 5' primer and a J-beta primer mix. From the 5' RACE reads, TCRdb called clonotypes with MiXCR, one entry per CDR3 protein. The table lists 1.5 million to 2 million distinct CDR3 sequences, about 35% of them singletons, with roughly 10% in the top ten. Extractions gave at least 5.5 micrograms of total RNA per sample.

The J gene is TRBJ2-3, the V gene TRBV20-1, with 9 bases aligning to TRBD2. This sequence was found in a woman in her twenties or thirties in good health. The sample comprised blood. The CDR3 nucleotides are TGCAGTACCACACCAACGGGACTAGCCTCAGATACGCAGTATTTT. This gives the protein CSTTPTGLASDTQYF.